The clone carrying this T cell receptor (beta chain) was recorded many times. What it binds is not known. This record belongs to a study of T cells in Graves' hyperthyroidism and ophthalmopathy. TCR beta CDR3 sequences were amplified from RNA transcripts. Primed by the HTBI set, a first-round RT-PCR was run on the TCR CDR3. TCRdb ran MiXCR on the multiplex PCR reads and lists one entry per CDR3 protein. The data contain some 180,000 distinct CDR3 sequences, roughly a sixth of them singletons. Diagnoses were made from clinical symptoms, serum measures (thyroxine and TRAb), thyroid ultrasound and orbital computed tomography. Study findings and constraints: Expanded thyroid clonotypes (above 0.001) were mostly also found in blood.

Germline lookup yields CDR1 MNHNS and CDR2 SASEGT. V dropped 3 bases and J dropped 5 bases, with 10 bases sitting between them. The CDR3 is made up of 13 amino acids. This chain uses TRBV6-1 with TRBJ1-1, with D possibly matching TRBD1 (5 bases). Specimen: blood. The sequence derives from a woman between 45 and 65 years old with Graves' hyperthyroidism. The CDR3 here is CASSEGRGTEAFF. In DNA, the CDR3 is TGTGCCAGCAGTGAGGGACGTGGTACTGAAGCTTTCTTT.